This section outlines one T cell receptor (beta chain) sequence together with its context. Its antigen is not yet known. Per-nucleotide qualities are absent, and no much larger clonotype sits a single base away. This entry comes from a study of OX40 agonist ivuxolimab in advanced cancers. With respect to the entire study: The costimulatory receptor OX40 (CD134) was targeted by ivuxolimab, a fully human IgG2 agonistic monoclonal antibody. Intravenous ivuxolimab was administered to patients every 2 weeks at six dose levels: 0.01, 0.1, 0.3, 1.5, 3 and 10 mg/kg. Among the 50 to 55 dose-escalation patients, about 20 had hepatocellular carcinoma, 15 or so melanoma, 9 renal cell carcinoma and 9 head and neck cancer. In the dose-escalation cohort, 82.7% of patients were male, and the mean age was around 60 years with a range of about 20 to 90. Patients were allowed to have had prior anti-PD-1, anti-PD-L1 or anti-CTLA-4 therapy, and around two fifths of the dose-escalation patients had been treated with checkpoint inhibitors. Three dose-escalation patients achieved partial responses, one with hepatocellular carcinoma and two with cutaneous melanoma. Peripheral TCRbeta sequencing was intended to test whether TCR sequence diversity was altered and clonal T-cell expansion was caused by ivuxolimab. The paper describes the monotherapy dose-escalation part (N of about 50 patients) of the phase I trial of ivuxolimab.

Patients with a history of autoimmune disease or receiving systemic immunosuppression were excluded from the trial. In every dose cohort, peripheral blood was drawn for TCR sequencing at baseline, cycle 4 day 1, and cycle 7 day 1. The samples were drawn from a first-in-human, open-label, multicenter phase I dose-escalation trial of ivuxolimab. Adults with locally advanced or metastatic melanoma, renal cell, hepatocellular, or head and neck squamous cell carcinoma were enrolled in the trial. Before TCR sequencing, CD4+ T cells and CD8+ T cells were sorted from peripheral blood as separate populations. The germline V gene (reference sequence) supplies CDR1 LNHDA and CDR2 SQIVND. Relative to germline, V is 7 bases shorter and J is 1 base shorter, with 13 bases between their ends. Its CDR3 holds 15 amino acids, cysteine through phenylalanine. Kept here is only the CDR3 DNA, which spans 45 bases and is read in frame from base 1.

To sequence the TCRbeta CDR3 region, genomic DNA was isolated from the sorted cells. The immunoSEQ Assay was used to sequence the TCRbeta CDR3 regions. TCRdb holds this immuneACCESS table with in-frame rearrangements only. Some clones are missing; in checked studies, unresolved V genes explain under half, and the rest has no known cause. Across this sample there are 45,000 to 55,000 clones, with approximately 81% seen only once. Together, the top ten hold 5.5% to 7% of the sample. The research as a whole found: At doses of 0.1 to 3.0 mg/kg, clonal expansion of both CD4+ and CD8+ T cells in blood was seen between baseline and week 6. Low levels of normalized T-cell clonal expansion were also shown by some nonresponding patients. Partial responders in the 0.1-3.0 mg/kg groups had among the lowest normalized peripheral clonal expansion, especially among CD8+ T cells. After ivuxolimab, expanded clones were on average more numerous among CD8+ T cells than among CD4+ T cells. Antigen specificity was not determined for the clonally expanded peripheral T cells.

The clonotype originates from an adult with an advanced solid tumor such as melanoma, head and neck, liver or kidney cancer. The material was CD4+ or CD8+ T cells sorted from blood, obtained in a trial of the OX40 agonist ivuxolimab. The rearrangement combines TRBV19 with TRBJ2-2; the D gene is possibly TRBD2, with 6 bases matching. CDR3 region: CASKEGLMNTGELFF. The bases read TGTGCCAGTAAAGAGGGACTGATGAACACCGGGGAGCTGTTTTTT.